This TCR beta chain comes out of a study of Graves' ophthalmopathy and Graves' hyperthyroidism. Across the study: Hyperthyroidism was classified as stable if no ophthalmopathy occurred within 18 months of follow-up.

Notes on the study in general: Blood shared most expanded thyroid clonotypes above 0.001 frequency.

This CDR3 comprises 16 residues. Germline values: CDR1 LGHNA, CDR2 YSLEER. Trimming took off 1 base at V and 1 base at J, with 10 bases between the two ends. To note about this clonotype: Its antigen remains unknown.

The TCR beta CDR3 regions underwent amplification from RNA transcripts. HTBI-primed RT-PCR formed the first round, and a multiplex PCR formed the second. One entry per CDR3 protein, called by TCRdb with MiXCR from the multiplex PCR reads. The profile shows roughly 1.1 million distinct CDR3 sequences, less than 45% of them singletons. Patients were excluded if they had other autoimmune diseases or uncontrolled infections, and likewise if pregnancy or lactation applied. The clonotype comes from an adult man with Graves' hyperthyroidism. Input material: peripheral blood or thyroid tissue (not recorded which). The chain joins TRBV4-3 to TRBJ2-2, with a weak D call TRBD2 (6 bases). In DNA, the CDR3 is TGCGCCAGCAGCCAAGGGGGACTGTTGAACACCGGGGAGCTGTTTTTT. Protein product: CASSQGGLLNTGELFF.